These 18 T cell receptor beta chains were sequenced from one sample in a study of cytomegalovirus exposure and HLA in healthy donors. A multiplex PCR was run with 60 Vbeta primers and 13 Jbeta primers. The data were produced by immunoSEQ multiplex PCR, yet TCRdb's version contains in-frame clones alone and is incomplete. In the table there are around 100,000 clones, roughly 76% of which are singletons. The sequenced sample consisted of PBMCs. These receptors were collected from a man aged 35 to 55 in good health and CMV-seronegative.

The chain joins TRBV4-1 to TRBJ2-7, with a weak D call TRBD1 (7 bases). Germline V gene sequence: CDR1 MGHRA, CDR2 YSYEKL. The CDR3 has 15 amino acids. With 1 base removed from V and 3 bases from J, the gap between germline ends came to 13 bases. The CDR3 bases are TGCGCCAGCAGCCAAGGCTACAGGGGAGGCTACGAGCAGTACTTC. Translation: CASSQGYRGGYEQYF.

The J gene is TRBJ2-3, the V gene TRBV4-1; D might be TRBD1 (5 bases). Germline-derived CDR1 and CDR2 are MGHRA and YSYEKL. Trimming left V 4 bases short and J 5 bases short, with 25 bases between. The CDR3 has 18 amino acids. The chain's CDR3 is CASSRQYRGNTVGDTQYF. CDR3 coding DNA: TGCGCCAGCAGCCGACAATATAGGGGCAACACGGTCGGAGATACGCAGTATTTT.

The rearrangement links TRBV20-1 to TRBJ1-2; D gene ambiguous. Germline CDR1 DFQATT, CDR2 SNEGSKA (reference sequence). V was pared by 2 bases and J by 4 bases, with 2 bases between. CDR3 length: 10 amino acids. DNA of the CDR3: TGCAGTGCTAGACTCTATGGCTACACCTTC. Its translation is CSARLYGYTF.

The chain uses TRBV6-6 and TRBJ1-2; possibly TRBD1 for D (5 bases). The CDR3 is 16 amino acids. Trimming removed 0 bases at V and 5 bases at J, with 16 bases between. Germline lookup yields CDR1 MNHNY and CDR2 SVGAGI (reference sequence). CDR3 region: CASSYSMGGSGYGYTF. The CDR3 bases are TGTGCCAGCAGTTACTCGATGGGGGGAAGTGGGTATGGCTACACCTTC.

The rearrangement joins TRBV5-6 to TRBJ2-7; D unresolved. The length of the CDR3 is 12 residues. In germline, CDR1 is SGHDT, CDR2 YYEEEE. V lost 4 bases, J lost 3 bases, and 8 bases lay in between. CDR3 residues: CASSQTSYEQYF. The CDR3 region has the DNA TGTGCCAGCAGCCAGACAAGCTACGAGCAGTACTTC.

This chain links TRBV28 with TRBJ2-5; unclear D gene. The germline V gene has CDR1 MDHEN and CDR2 SYDVKM. CDR3 length: 14 amino acids. V was cut by 7 bases and J by 2 bases, with 14 bases left in between. CDR3 DNA sequence: TGTGCCAGCAACCAACCTAGTTTACAAGAGACCCAGTACTTC. It codes for CASNQPSLQETQYF.

This clone was detected only once. The chain combines TRBV28 with TRBJ1-3; D not certain. Trimming removed 1 base at V and 3 bases at J, with 10 bases between. The CDR3 contains 15 residues. Per the germline V gene, CDR1 is MDHEN and CDR2 is SYDVKM. CDR3 nucleotides: TGTGCCAGCAGTTTATTGACGGGTTATGGAAACACCATATATTTT. This translates into CASSLLTGYGNTIYF.

The chain uses TRBV25-1 and TRBJ1-2; D is uncertain. Germline assignment: CDR1 MGHDK and CDR2 SYGVNS. This CDR3 has 16 amino acids. V was shortened by 2 bases and J by 10 bases, with 23 bases between the two germline ends. The CDR3 region has the DNA TGTGCCAGCAGTGAAACAACCGGCCGGGTGATTACCCACTACACCTTC. Its protein product is CASSETTGRVITHYTF.

V and J are TRBV27 and TRBJ1-6; D may be TRBD1 (6 bases). Germline assignment: CDR1 MNHEY and CDR2 SMNVEV (reference sequence). V lost 1 base and J 9 bases, leaving 13 bases between the germline ends. CDR3 length equals 15 residues. In nucleotides, the CDR3 is TGTGCCAGCAGTTTATTGGGCAGGGGTAGTTCACCCCTCCACTTT. This sequence encodes CASSLLGRGSSPLHF.

V gene TRBV5-1 combines with J gene TRBJ2-3; D not resolved. The CDR3 loop spans 14 amino acids. Germline lookup yields CDR1 SGHRS and CDR2 YFSETQ. The ends were cut back, 4 bases at V and 0 bases at J, with 9 bases in the middle. The DNA for the CDR3 is TGCGCCAGCAGCGCGCTACTAAGCACAGATACGCAGTATTTT. Translation: CASSALLSTDTQYF.

The rearrangement uses TRBV5-4 and TRBJ2-5; TRBD1 aligns across 8 bases. Germline assignment: CDR1 SGHNT and CDR2 YYREEE (reference sequence). The length of the CDR3 is 14 residues. J gave up 1 base and V 3 bases, and 2 bases lay outside the gene matches. The CDR3 bases are TGTGCCAGCAGCTCACAGGGGGTCCAAGAGACCCAGTACTTC. Its protein is CASSSQGVQETQYF. The full variable domain, with the rest looked up from reference TRBV5-4 and TRBJ2-5, is ETGVTQSPTHLIKTRGQQVTLRCSSQSGHNTVSWYQQALGQGPQFIFQYYREEENGRGNFPPRFSGLQFPNYSSELNVNALELDDSALYLCASSSQGVQETQYFGPGTRLLVL.

This chain uses TRBV7-9 with TRBJ2-3; TRBD2 aligns across 9 bases. After removal of 5 bases from V and 11 bases from J, the junction contained 8 bases not matched to a gene. Looked up from germline, CDR1 is SEHNR and CDR2 is FQNEAQ (reference sequence). The CDR3 covers 13 residues. The chain's CDR3 is CASSSGGSLGQYF. DNA of the CDR3: TGTGCCAGCAGCAGCGGGGGGTCTTTGGGGCAGTATTTT.

In its sample, this clone was seen a few times. The V call is TRBV27, the J call TRBJ2-7; 9 nucleotides line up with TRBD2. Germline CDR1 MNHEY, CDR2 SMNVEV (reference sequence). This CDR3 is built from 14 residues. With 4 bases clipped from V and 3 bases from J, the junction kept 4 bases outside the gene matches. The CDR3 region has the DNA TGTGCCAGCAGTTGGGCGGGGGGGGACTACGAGCAGTACTTC. This gives the protein CASSWAGGDYEQYF.

The genes are TRBV5-1 and TRBJ2-5; 7 bases line up with TRBD1. Germline trimming cut 0 bases from V and 5 bases from J; bases unmatched to any gene: 4. The CDR3 is 14 amino acids. The germline CDR1 and CDR2 sequences are SGHRS and YFSETQ. The CDR3 DNA sequence: TGCGCCAGCAGCTTGGGGACAGGCCCCGAGACCCAGTACTTC. Its translation: CASSLGTGPETQYF. Using reference TRBV5-1 and TRBJ2-5 for the parts outside the CDR3, the full variable domain is KAGVTQTPRYLIKTRGQQVTLSCSPISGHRSVSWYQQTPGQGLQFLFEYFSETQRNKGNFPGRFSGRQFSNSRSEMNVSTLELGDSALYLCASSLGTGPETQYFGPGTRLLVL.

V gene TRBV16 combines with J gene TRBJ2-2; no firm D call. Germline CDR1 reads KGHSY; CDR2 reads FQNENV. The CDR3 spans 14 residues. V lost 0 bases and J 5 bases, leaving 7 bases between the germline ends. In nucleotides, the CDR3 is TGTGCCAGCAGCCAATCCCAGGCAACCGGGGAGCTGTTTTTT. It yields the protein CASSQSQATGELFF.

This clone is labeled medium-sized. The rearrangement joins TRBV6-1 to TRBJ1-5; TRBD1 might be the D (6 bases). The ends were cut back, 3 bases at V and 7 bases at J, with 7 bases in the middle. Germline V gives CDR1 MNHNS, CDR2 SASEGT. CDR3 length: 12 amino acids. The CDR3: CASSEGAQPQHF. CDR3 in DNA: TGTGCCAGCAGTGAGGGGGCGCAGCCCCAGCATTTT.

The CDR3 bases are TGTGCCAGCAGTTTATGGGCCGACAGAGCCTACGAGCAGTACTTC. It encodes CASSLWADRAYEQYF. The chain combines TRBV28 with TRBJ2-7; possibly TRBD1 for D (5 bases). Germline lookup yields CDR1 MDHEN and CDR2 SYDVKM. The V and J ends lost 0 bases and 2 bases respectively, with 11 bases between them. The CDR3 contains 15 residues.

This sequence joins TRBV6-4 and TRBJ2-7, with unresolved D. Trimming shortened V by 6 bases and J by 1 base, and 7 bases separated the two germline ends. CDR1 is MRHNA, CDR2 SNTAGT, per germline. CDR3 size: 12 residues. The CDR3 coding sequence is TGTGCCAGCAGCGTCAGTTCCTACGAGCAGTACTTC. This translates into CASSVSSYEQYF.